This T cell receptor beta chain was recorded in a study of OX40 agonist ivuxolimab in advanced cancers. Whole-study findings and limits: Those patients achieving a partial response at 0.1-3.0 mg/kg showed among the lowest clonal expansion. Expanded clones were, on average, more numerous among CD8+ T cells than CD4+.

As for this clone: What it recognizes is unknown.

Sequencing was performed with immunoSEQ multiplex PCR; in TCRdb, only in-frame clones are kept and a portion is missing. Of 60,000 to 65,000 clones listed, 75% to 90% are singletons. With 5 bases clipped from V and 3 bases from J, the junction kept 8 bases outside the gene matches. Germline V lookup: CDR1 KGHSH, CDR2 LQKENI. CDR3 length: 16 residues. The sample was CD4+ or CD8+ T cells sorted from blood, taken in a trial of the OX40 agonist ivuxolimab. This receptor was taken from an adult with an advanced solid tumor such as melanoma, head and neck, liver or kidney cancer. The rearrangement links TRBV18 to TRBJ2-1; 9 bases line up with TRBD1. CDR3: CASSAPGTGNYNEQFF. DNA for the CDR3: TGTGCCAGCTCAGCGCCGGGGACAGGGAACTACAATGAGCAGTTCTTC.